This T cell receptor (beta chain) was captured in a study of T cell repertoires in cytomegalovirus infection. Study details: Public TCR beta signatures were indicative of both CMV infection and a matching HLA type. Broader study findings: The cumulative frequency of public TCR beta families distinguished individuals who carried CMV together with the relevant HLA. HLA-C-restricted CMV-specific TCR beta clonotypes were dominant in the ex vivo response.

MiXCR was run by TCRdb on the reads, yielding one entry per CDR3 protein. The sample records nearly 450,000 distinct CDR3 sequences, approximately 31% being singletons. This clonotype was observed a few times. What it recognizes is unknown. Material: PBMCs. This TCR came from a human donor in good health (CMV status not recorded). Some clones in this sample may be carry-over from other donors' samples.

The chain's CDR3 is CASSQDESGGAEAFF. Written as DNA, the CDR3 is TGCGCCAGCAGCCAAGATGAAAGCGGGGGCGCTGAAGCTTTCTTT. This sequence joins TRBV4-3 and TRBJ1-1, with D tentatively TRBD1 (6 bases). V lost 0 bases to trimming and J lost 6 bases, with 14 bases between them. The CDR3 length is 15 residues. Germline V gene lookup returns CDR1 LGHNA and CDR2 YSLEER.